This T cell receptor (beta chain) was documented in a study of blood T cell repertoires in COVID-19. Across the whole study: Whether acute or convalescent, the COVID-19 samples came from the United States, Italy and Spain. PBMCs, B-cell-depleted T cells, or T cells provided the cDNA or gDNA that made up the material.

V lost 3 bases, J lost 3 bases, and 12 bases lay in between. This CDR3 contains 15 residues. Germline V gives CDR1 LGHNT, CDR2 FRNRAP. Repertoires were generated with immunoSEQ multiplex PCR, while TCRdb's copy carries only in-frame clones and drops some. The sample holds around 200,000 clones, approximately 87% seen once. The sequenced material came from peripheral blood. The chain uses TRBV12-5 and TRBJ1-5; maybe TRBD1 (6 bases). The TCR was taken from a man aged 35 to 55 with active or convalescent COVID-19. The CDR3 sequence is CASGLVQGHNQPQHF. CDR3 nucleotides: TGTGCTAGTGGTTTAGTACAGGGACACAATCAGCCCCAGCATTTT.